This T cell receptor beta chain is drawn from a study of blood T cell repertoires in COVID-19. Overall study: COVID-19 samples collected from the United States, Italy and Spain covered acute and convalescent phases. PBMCs, B-cell-depleted T cells, or T cells provided the cDNA or gDNA that made up the material.

Authors' analysis steps: Estimation of nucleated cell counts relied on the amplification of reference gene primers. Libraries were prepared by immunoSEQ multiplex PCR; TCRdb keeps only in-frame clonotypes and omits some of them. From that table come the V and J calls and clone size; the DNA was used to work out D and trimming. The sample records 200,000 to 250,000 clones, approximately 81% being singletons. The CDR3 runs 17 residues. V shed 0 bases and J shed 2 bases, with 16 bases lying between them. Germline loops: CDR1 LGHDT, CDR2 YNNKEL (reference sequence). Sequenced sample: peripheral blood. The rearrangement joins TRBV3-1 (or the pseudogene TRBV3-2) to TRBJ1-1; D is possibly TRBD1 (6 bases). The sequence was collected from a man aged 50 to 59 who had recovered from COVID-19. The CDR3 DNA is TGTGCCAGCAGCCAAGACCCCTTCACAGGGAACAACACTGAAGCTTTCTTT. It translates to CASSQDPFTGNNTEAFF.